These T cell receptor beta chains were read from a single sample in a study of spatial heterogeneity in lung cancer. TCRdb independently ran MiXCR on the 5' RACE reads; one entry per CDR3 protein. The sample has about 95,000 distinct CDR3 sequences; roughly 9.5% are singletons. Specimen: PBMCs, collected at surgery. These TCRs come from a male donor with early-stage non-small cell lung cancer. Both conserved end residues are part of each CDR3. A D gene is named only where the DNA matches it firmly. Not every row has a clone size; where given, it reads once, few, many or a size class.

CDR3 protein: CASSPIDTYEQYF
CDR3 DNA: TGTGCCAGCAGCCCCATCGACACCTACGAGCAGTACTTC
clone size: many
J gene: TRBJ2-7
D gene: .
V gene: TRBV7-9

CDR3 protein: CASSPIANYGYTF
CDR3 DNA: TGCGCCAGCAGCCCCATTGCTAACTATGGCTACACCTTC
clone size: .
J gene: TRBJ1-2
D gene: .
V gene: TRBV5-1

CDR3 protein: CASREEGVAFF
CDR3 DNA: TGCGCCAGCAGGGAGGAGGGTGTAGCTTTCTTT
clone size: few
J gene: TRBJ1-1
D gene: .
V gene: TRBV5-1

CDR3 protein: CASSHAGDSNQPQHF
CDR3 DNA: TGTGCCAGCAGTCACGCAGGGGATAGCAATCAGCCCCAGCATTTT
clone size: few
J gene: TRBJ1-5
D gene: .
V gene: TRBV11-2

CDR3 protein: CASSATGKAGEAFF
CDR3 DNA: TGTGCCAGCAGTGCTACAGGGAAGGCGGGTGAAGCTTTCTTT
clone size: .
J gene: TRBJ1-1
D gene: .
V gene: TRBV27

CDR3 protein: CASSWTGGYPYEQYF
CDR3 DNA: TGTGCCAGCTCATGGACAGGGGGTTATCCCTACGAGCAGTACTTC
clone size: few
J gene: TRBJ2-7
D gene: TRBD1
V gene: TRBV18

CDR3 protein: CASSMALNTEAFF
CDR3 DNA: TGTGCCAGTAGTATGGCATTGAACACTGAAGCTTTCTTT
clone size: many
J gene: TRBJ1-1
D gene: .
V gene: TRBV19

CDR3 protein: CASSLGAANYGYTF
CDR3 DNA: TGTGCCAGCAGCTTAGGAGCAGCTAACTATGGCTACACCTTC
clone size: .
J gene: TRBJ1-2
D gene: .
V gene: TRBV7-9

CDR3 protein: CSVADSANYGYTF
CDR3 DNA: TGCAGCGTTGCCGACAGCGCCAACTATGGCTACACCTTC
clone size: many
J gene: TRBJ1-2
D gene: .
V gene: TRBV29-1

CDR3 protein: CASSNGQGRETQYF
CDR3 DNA: TGTGCCAGCAGTAATGGACAGGGGCGGGAGACCCAGTACTTC
clone size: .
J gene: TRBJ2-5
D gene: TRBD1
V gene: TRBV12-3/TRBV12-4

CDR3 protein: CASSLTHQPQHF
CDR3 DNA: TGCGCCAGCAGTCTGACCCATCAGCCCCAGCATTTT
clone size: .
J gene: TRBJ1-5
D gene: .
V gene: TRBV23-1

CDR3 protein: CASWGGVVTNEQFF
CDR3 DNA: TGTGCCAGTTGGGGCGGGGTGGTCACGAATGAGCAGTTCTTC
clone size: many
J gene: TRBJ2-1
D gene: .
V gene: TRBV19

CDR3 protein: CASGPSPGTSMNTQYF
CDR3 DNA: TGTGCTAGTGGCCCTTCACCCGGGACTAGCATGAATACGCAGTATTTT
clone size: .
J gene: TRBJ2-3
D gene: TRBD2
V gene: TRBV12-5

CDR3 protein: CASSLTATGVMNTEAFF
CDR3 DNA: TGTGCCAGCAGCTTAACGGCCACCGGGGTCATGAACACTGAAGCTTTCTTT
clone size: few
J gene: TRBJ1-1
D gene: .
V gene: TRBV7-3

CDR3 protein: CASSPHRDRGVHEQYF
CDR3 DNA: TGTGCCAGCAGTCCCCACCGGGACAGGGGGGTCCACGAGCAGTACTTC
clone size: few
J gene: TRBJ2-7
D gene: TRBD1
V gene: TRBV6-2/TRBV6-3

CDR3 protein: CASSVGGSPNYGYTF
CDR3 DNA: TGTGCCAGCAGTGTGGGAGGGTCACCGAACTATGGCTACACCTTC
clone size: many
J gene: TRBJ1-2
D gene: .
V gene: TRBV2

CDR3 protein: CASRPTPDTEAFF
CDR3 DNA: TGCGCCAGCAGACCAACCCCCGACACTGAAGCTTTCTTT
clone size: many
J gene: TRBJ1-1
D gene: .
V gene: TRBV5-1

CDR3 protein: CASSLRGGDEKLFF
CDR3 DNA: TGCGCCAGCAGCTTGAGAGGCGGCGATGAAAAACTGTTTTTT
clone size: once
J gene: TRBJ1-4
D gene: .
V gene: TRBV5-1

CDR3 protein: CASSYYTNGYTF
CDR3 DNA: TGTGCCAGCAGTTATTATACGAATGGCTACACCTTC
clone size: few
J gene: TRBJ1-2
D gene: .
V gene: TRBV6-2/TRBV6-3

CDR3 protein: CASSGLTRNTGELFF
CDR3 DNA: TGTGCCAGCAGCGGGCTCACGAGGAACACCGGGGAGCTGTTTTTT
clone size: few
J gene: TRBJ2-2
D gene: .
V gene: TRBV5-5

CDR3 protein: CASSTGTGMDTQYF
CDR3 DNA: TGTGCCAGTAGCACCGGGACAGGGATGGATACGCAGTATTTT
clone size: many
J gene: TRBJ2-3
D gene: TRBD1
V gene: TRBV19

CDR3 protein: CAWSRTKTGDTDTQYF
CDR3 DNA: TGTGCCTGGAGCCGAACGAAGACAGGGGACACAGATACGCAGTATTTT
clone size: large
J gene: TRBJ2-3
D gene: TRBD1
V gene: TRBV30